This T cell receptor beta chain was captured by sequencing in a study of blood T cell repertoires in COVID-19. Turning to the study itself: COVID-19 samples from acute and convalescent phases originated in the United States, Italy and Spain.

Per the original data handling: Estimates of nucleated cell counts were drawn from the amplification of reference gene primers. Using immunoSEQ multiplex PCR, the repertoire was profiled, and TCRdb retains in-frame clones only, with some absent. The V and J calls and clone size come from that table; D and trimming were worked out from the DNA. The data contain roughly 300,000 clones, roughly nine tenths of them singletons. Patients of the Seattle cohort, enrolled during active infection, were followed longitudinally. Only one count was recorded for this clone. CDR1 and CDR2 (germline): WSHSY, SAAADI. CDR3 length: 16 amino acids. Trimming cost V 3 bases and J 0 bases; bases outside gene matches: 4.

This TCR was recovered from a woman aged 25 to 39 with COVID-19, enrolled during active disease. The specimen was peripheral blood. The V and J genes are TRBV10-2 and TRBJ2-1; 8 bases fit TRBD2. This CDR3 is CASSDALAGSYNEQFF. The CDR3 nucleotides read TGCGCCAGCAGTGACGCCCTAGCGGGCTCCTACAATGAGCAGTTCTTC.